What follows is one TCR beta chain and its context. Antigen specificity is unknown. Libraries were prepared by immunoSEQ multiplex PCR; TCRdb keeps only in-frame clonotypes and omits some of them. Of under 4,000 clones listed, about half are singletons. The sample originates from a study of T cells in localized non-small cell lung cancer. This CDR3 has 15 amino acids. Germline V gene data show CDR1 as SGHVS and CDR2 as FNYEAQ. After removal of 3 bases from V and 3 bases from J, the junction contained 5 bases not matched to a gene. Whole-study findings and limits: Of the top 100 tumor clones, median 57 were in adjacent lung, approximately 28 among its top 100.

The rearrangement uses TRBV7-6 and TRBJ1-1; 9 positions agree with TRBD1. This TCR derives from a woman aged 18-55 years with stage I lung adenocarcinoma. This specimen was lymph node tissue, taken before any cancer treatment. The CDR3 DNA follows: TGTGCCAGCAGCTTGAGGGACAGGGCGGACACTGAAGCTTTCTTT. As protein: CASSLRDRADTEAFF.